This T cell receptor beta chain stems from a study of T cells in localized non-small cell lung cancer. Study-wide points: Adjacent lung exhibited a median of about 50 among the 100 most abundant tumor clones.

The CDR3 runs 15 residues. Germline V gene sequence: CDR1 SEHNR, CDR2 FQNEAQ (reference sequence). V lost 11 bases and J 5 bases, leaving 22 bases between the germline ends. Only in-frame clones appear in the TCRdb table, and some are missing; sequencing was by immunoSEQ multiplex PCR. The sample contains roughly 30,000 clones, about 89% of which appear only once. Concerning this clone itself: Its specificity is not known.

V gene TRBV7-9 combines with J gene TRBJ2-1; D may correspond to TRBD1 or TRBD2 (6 bases each). This receptor was identified in a man aged 40 to 75 with stage II lung adenocarcinoma. The sequencing used PBMCs, collected before any cancer treatment. The CDR3 DNA follows: TGTGCCCGTGGTGGAGGGACAATTACCAACAATGAGCAGTTCTTC. Amino acids: CARGGGTITNNEQFF.